Shown below are 27 T cell receptor beta chains from a single sample sequenced in a study of blood T cell repertoires in COVID-19. Here immunoSEQ multiplex PCR was the method, and the copy in TCRdb shows in-frame clones only, minus some. The sample records 140,000 or so clones, about 91% being singletons. The specimen was peripheral blood. All receptors derive from a woman aged 50 to 60 with acute or convalescent COVID-19.

This rearrangement joins TRBV10-3 to TRBJ2-7; D uncertain. CDR1 and CDR2 from the germline V gene are ENHRY and SYGVKD. V was cut by 9 bases and J by 6 bases, with 15 bases left in between. The CDR3 totals 12 residues. The chain's CDR3 is CAISISSGEQYF. CDR3 DNA sequence: TGTGCCATTAGTATATCTTCGGGCGAGCAGTACTTC.

The chain is built from TRBV12-3 or TRBV12-4 and TRBJ1-1; D call uncertain. This CDR3 is 10 amino acids long. V lost 9 bases and J 11 bases, leaving 13 bases between the germline ends. CDR3 nucleotide sequence: TGTGCCAGGCCGGCAGGAGGCGCTTTCTTT. It is translated as CARPAGGAFF.

The chain joins TRBV4-2 to TRBJ1-1; tentative D call: TRBD1 (5 bases). CDR1 and CDR2 (germline): LGHNA, YNFKEQ. The CDR3 extends over 13 amino acids. The V end lost 4 bases, the J end lost 1 base, and 7 bases lay between the germline ends. The CDR3 DNA reads as TGTGCCAGCAGCCCGACAGCGAACACTGAAGCTTTCTTT. Translation gives CASSPTANTEAFF.

This sequence joins TRBV7-9 and TRBJ2-3; the match to TRBD2 covers 8 bases. The J segment lost 2 bases and the V segment lost 3 bases, leaving 7 bases of the junction unmatched. Per the germline V gene, CDR1 is SEHNR and CDR2 is FQNEAQ (reference sequence). This CDR3 is 16 amino acids long. The CDR3 here is CASSLPGRGSTDTQYF. The CDR3 DNA reads as TGTGCCAGCAGCTTGCCCGGGAGGGGGTCCACAGATACGCAGTATTTT.

The chain recombines TRBV28 with TRBJ1-1, with D unresolved. This CDR3 comprises 13 residues. CDR1 and CDR2 (germline): MDHEN, SYDVKM. Trimming took 4 bases from V and 5 from J, leaving 11 bases between them. CDR3 amino acids: CASSSLSWTEAFF. In DNA form, the CDR3 reads TGTGCCAGCAGTTCCCTAAGTTGGACTGAAGCTTTCTTT.

This clone was counted between two and nine times. The rearrangement links TRBV19 to TRBJ2-2; possible D gene TRBD2, 5 bases. Trimming stripped 7 bases from V and 5 bases from J, with 20 bases between. Germline values: CDR1 LNHDA, CDR2 SQIVND (reference sequence). The CDR3 covers 16 residues. Here the CDR3 reads CASKGKAGGSTGELFF. CDR3 nucleotide sequence: TGTGCCAGTAAAGGAAAGGCAGGAGGTAGTACCGGGGAGCTGTTTTTT.

In regard to this clone: The same CDR3 also results from other DNA sequences found in this sample. The chain links TRBV11-2 to TRBJ1-1, with D uncertain. The ends were cut back, 3 bases at V and 1 base at J, with 6 bases in the middle. Per germline, CDR1 SGHAT and CDR2 FQNNGV. The CDR3 contains 13 residues. The chain's CDR3 is CASSFSPNTEAFF. The CDR3 region has the DNA TGTGCCAGCAGCTTTTCTCCGAACACTGAAGCTTTCTTT.

V gene TRBV9 combines with J gene TRBJ2-3, with D possibly TRBD2 on 5 matching bases. This CDR3 has 15 amino acids. The germline V gene has CDR1 SGDLS and CDR2 YYNGEE. With 0 bases removed from V and 8 bases from J, the gap between germline ends came to 16 bases. The CDR3 DNA is TGTGCCAGCAGCGTAGGCGGGTCGGCGAGGGTTACGCAGTATTTT. This gives the protein CASSVGGSARVTQYF.

This clone has only one observation. This chain links TRBV5-1 with TRBJ2-7; TRBD1 agrees at 10 bases. This CDR3 contains 16 residues. J lost 7 bases, V lost 4 bases, and 14 bases had no gene match. Germline V gene lookup returns CDR1 SGHRS and CDR2 YFSETQ. The CDR3 loop is CASSPRGTGVPEEQYF. The CDR3 nucleotides are TGCGCCAGCAGCCCCCGGGGGACAGGGGTACCAGAAGAGCAGTACTTC.

This chain uses TRBV7-3 with TRBJ2-1, with D maybe TRBD1 (6 bases). The CDR3 consists of 15 residues. Per the germline V gene, CDR1 is SGHTA and CDR2 is FQGTGA. With 0 bases removed from V and 5 bases from J, the gap between germline ends came to 11 bases. The CDR3 reads CASSLTRGVDNEQFF. The CDR3 nucleotides read TGTGCCAGCAGCTTAACCAGGGGAGTGGACAATGAGCAGTTCTTC.

This clone was detected once. This chain joins TRBV4-2 and TRBJ2-1; TRBD2 matches 10 bases. CDR1 is LGHNA and CDR2 is YNFKEQ in the germline V gene. The CDR3 totals 16 residues. The trim removed 0 bases at V and 7 bases at J, leaving 6 bases unmatched. CDR3 in DNA: TGTGCCAGCAGCCAAGATCCGAGCGGGGGGGCAAATGAGCAGTTCTTC. Protein: CASSQDPSGGANEQFF.

This clone was recorded only once. The chain recombines TRBV2 with TRBJ2-2; maybe TRBD1 (6 bases). Germline assignment: CDR1 SNHLY and CDR2 FYNNEI. Trimming left V 7 bases short and J 6 bases short, with 15 bases between. This CDR3 is built from 14 residues. DNA of the CDR3: TGTGCCAGCAATATGAACAGGGCCGCCGGGGAGCTGTTTTTT. Translating it yields CASNMNRAAGELFF.

This chain connects TRBV24-1 to TRBJ1-2, with D maybe TRBD1 (6 bases). V was cut by 4 bases and J by 1 base, with 12 bases left in between. The CDR3 contains 15 residues. Germline CDR1 KGHDR, CDR2 SFDVKD. Here the CDR3 reads CATSEATGINYGYTF. The CDR3 DNA reads as TGTGCCACCAGTGAAGCTACAGGGATTAACTATGGCTACACCTTC.

The V gene is TRBV27, the J gene TRBJ2-1; 11 nucleotides match TRBD2. V lost 2 bases and J lost 2; bases outside the gene matches: 2. Looked up from germline, CDR1 is MNHEY and CDR2 is SMNVEV (reference sequence). The CDR3 totals 16 residues. CDR3 residues: CASSLNSGGAYNEQFF. The CDR3 region has the DNA TGTGCCAGCAGTTTAAATAGCGGGGGGGCCTACAATGAGCAGTTCTTC.

The V gene is TRBV29-1, the J gene TRBJ2-7, with D possibly being TRBD2 (5 bases). Trimming removed 6 bases from V and 1 base from J, with 13 bases in between. There are 13 residues in the CDR3. Germline V lookup: CDR1 SQVTM, CDR2 ANQGSEA. CDR3: CSVSRGGSYEQYF. CDR3 bases: TGCAGCGTATCACGGGGTGGGTCCTACGAGCAGTACTTC.

This chain uses TRBV7-8 with TRBJ1-6; 7 bases line up with TRBD1. The CDR3 is 14 amino acids. Germline V gene data show CDR1 as SGHVS and CDR2 as FQNEAQ. After removal of 5 bases from V and 9 bases from J, the junction contained 7 bases not matched to a gene. The CDR3 loop reads CASSLGQELSPLHF. The CDR3 DNA reads TGTGCCAGCAGCCTAGGACAGGAGCTTTCACCCCTCCACTTT. The variable domain in full, with the rest retrieved from reference TRBV7-8 and TRBJ1-6, is GAGVSQSPRYKVAKRGQDVALRCDPISGHVSLFWYQQALGQGPEFLTYFQNEAQLDKSGLPSDRFFAERPEGSVSTLKIQRTQQEDSAVYLCASSLGQELSPLHFGNGTRLTVT.

The chain combines TRBV18 with TRBJ2-1, with D tentatively TRBD2 (5 bases). The germline CDR1 and CDR2 sequences are KGHSH and LQKENI. V lost 0 bases and J 0 bases, leaving 15 bases between the germline ends. This CDR3 is 18 amino acids long. CDR3 sequence: CASSPPLGGGGSYNEQFF. CDR3 sequence (DNA): TGTGCCAGCTCACCACCATTGGGCGGAGGCGGCTCCTACAATGAGCAGTTCTTC.

This chain links TRBV3-1 (or the pseudogene TRBV3-2) with TRBJ2-5; 12 bases fit TRBD2. This CDR3 is built from 16 residues. After removal of 1 base from V and 2 bases from J, the junction contained 2 bases not matched to a gene. Germline loops: CDR1 LGHDT, CDR2 YNNKEL (reference sequence). CDR3: CASSQALAGGQETQYF. The CDR3 nucleotides are TGTGCCAGCAGCCAAGCACTAGCGGGGGGACAAGAGACCCAGTACTTC.

This clone was recorded once. This chain uses TRBV3-1 (or the pseudogene TRBV3-2) with TRBJ2-3; 10 bases agree with TRBD1. The CDR3 length is 15 residues. Looked up from germline, CDR1 is LGHDT and CDR2 is YNNKEL (reference sequence). V dropped 3 bases and J dropped 2; count of bases not matched to a gene: 2. The CDR3 spells CASSQDRGFTDTQYF. Here the CDR3 DNA reads TGTGCCAGCAGCCAGGACAGGGGGTTCACAGATACGCAGTATTTT.

The chain combines TRBV4-2 with TRBJ2-1; 10 bases line up with TRBD2. This CDR3 spans 16 amino acids. CDR1 and CDR2 from the germline V gene are LGHNA and YNFKEQ. V dropped 0 bases and J dropped 9; count of bases not matched to a gene: 8. CDR3 amino acids: CASSQEPSGGASEQFF. As DNA, the CDR3 is TGTGCCAGCAGCCAAGAGCCCAGCGGGGGGGCCAGTGAGCAGTTCTTC.

This chain connects TRBV7-9 to TRBJ1-1; D ambiguous. V was pared by 2 bases and J by 8 bases, with 12 bases between. CDR3 length equals 13 residues. The germline CDR1 and CDR2 sequences are SEHNR and FQNEAQ (reference sequence). CDR3 region: CASSLPPGFEAFF. DNA for the CDR3: TGTGCCAGCAGCTTACCACCGGGGTTCGAAGCTTTCTTT.

V and J are TRBV5-4 and TRBJ2-1, with 8 bases lining up with TRBD1. V was clipped by 4 bases and J by 8 bases; unmatched bases: 11. The germline V gene encodes CDR1 SGHNT and CDR2 YYREEE (reference sequence). The CDR3 length is 15 residues. The CDR3 region is CASSLGQAVLDEQFF. Written as DNA, the CDR3 is TGTGCCAGCAGCCTGGGACAGGCGGTTTTGGATGAGCAGTTCTTC.

The V and J genes are TRBV28 and TRBJ1-4, with TRBD1 identical over 11 bases. Trimming removed 5 bases from V and 5 bases from J; junction bases left unmatched: 10. The CDR3 consists of 17 residues. In germline, CDR1 is MDHEN, CDR2 SYDVKM. DNA for the CDR3: TGTGCCAGCAGTCCCCAGCGGACAGGGGGCGTCAATGAAAAACTGTTTTTT. It codes for CASSPQRTGGVNEKLFF.

The chain carries TRBV7-2 and TRBJ1-1, with TRBD1 identical over 7 bases. This CDR3 has 15 residues. The germline V gene encodes CDR1 SGHTA and CDR2 FQGNSA. V dropped 5 bases and J dropped 1; count of bases not matched to a gene: 7. The CDR3 DNA sequence: TGTGCCAGCAGCACGGGGACAGAGCCGAACACTGAAGCTTTCTTT. It is translated as CASSTGTEPNTEAFF.

The CDR3 protein is CASSLGHGSYNEQFF. Written as DNA, the CDR3 is TGTGCCAGCAGCTTAGGACACGGGAGTTACAATGAGCAGTTCTTC. The chain recombines TRBV7-3 with TRBJ2-1; maybe TRBD2 (6 bases). Trimming removed 2 bases at V and 4 bases at J, with 12 bases between. The CDR3 runs to 15 residues. Germline V gene sequence: CDR1 SGHTA, CDR2 FQGTGA.

This clone was recorded at least ten times. The rearrangement uses TRBV9 and TRBJ1-6; 7 bases agree with TRBD1. V shed 0 bases, J shed 11 bases, and the junction held 8 bases outside the gene matches. The CDR3 is 15 residues long. CDR1 SGDLS and CDR2 YYNGEE come from the germline V gene. CDR3 sequence (DNA): TGTGCCAGCAGCGTAGATGGAAGGGGGCGCGCACCCCTCCACTTT. Its protein is CASSVDGRGRAPLHF. The full variable domain, rest sourced from reference TRBV9 and TRBJ1-6, is DSGVTQTPKHLITATGQRVTLRCSPRSGDLSVYWYQQSLDQGLQFLIQYYNGEERAKGNILERFSAQQFPDLHSELNLSSLELGDSALYFCASSVDGRGRAPLHFGNGTRLTVT.

The chain employs TRBV4-1 and TRBJ1-2; D perhaps matches TRBD1 (5 bases). Germline V gene sequence: CDR1 MGHRA, CDR2 YSYEKL. CDR3 size: 14 residues. Trimming removed 0 bases at V and 9 bases at J, with 14 bases between. CDR3 coding DNA: TGCGCCAGCAGCCAAGAGTCAGGGCCAGGGAGCTACACCTTC. Protein product: CASSQESGPGSYTF.